The T cell receptor (beta chain) described here comes from a study of cytomegalovirus exposure and HLA in healthy donors (dated by TCRdb to between 2016 and 2019). Turning to the overall study: An earlier analysis of approximately 550 of the donors reported more than 250 Gb of sequence data and roughly 100 million unique TCR beta sequences from 190 million or so T cells. An early release covering about 600 HLA-typed donors comprised approximately 290 gigabases of sequencing data and tens of millions of unique TCR sequences. Of the 300 to 400 genotyped donors, 65% to 90% fell in the genetic ancestry cluster associated with self-reported Caucasian donors. The study was designed to test whether signatures of past pathogen exposure could be identified by cataloging public T cell receptors. Using immunosequencing, the study profiled T cell repertoires from 666 subjects and related those repertoires to cytomegalovirus serostatus. Besides the first cohort of 550 to 750 subjects, a separate validation cohort made up of 120 or so different subjects was used. To predict cytomegalovirus infection status, the study combined high-throughput TCR immunosequencing, statistical association of individual TCRs with disease status, and machine learning. A later analysis re-examined previously published TCR beta repertoires from more than 550 donors and added high-resolution HLA genotyping to investigate patterns of TCR occurrence. Rather than drawing on any new phenotypic data, the later analysis identified candidate immune exposures from TCR beta sequences and the way those sequences occurred across donors. In an earlier analysis of 587 of the donors, high-throughput TCR beta sequencing was used to judge whether each TCR beta V gene segment behaved as functional or pseudogenic. Alongside the repertoire data, information on donor age, sex, ethnicity and CMV serostatus was compiled. In a later genetic analysis, genome-wide SNP genotypes for 398 of the 666 donors were used, and that subset was treated as a discovery cohort. Every repertoire in the discovery cohort had been generated on one and the same sequencing platform. HLA typing included class I and class II loci at four-digit resolution. The number of donors typed differed by locus, with roughly 620-640 for A, B, C, DRB1 and DQB1, roughly 550 for DQA1, under 610 for DPA1, and 450 to 480 for DPB1. Five DR-DQ haplotypes were handled as single units for association and clustering, since linkage in the cohort was strong. Among some 400 genotyped donors of the cohort, an average of approximately 240,000 unique TCR beta nucleotide sequences was sequenced per donor, of which approximately 18% were non-productive.

The cohort was made up of several hundred healthy bone marrow donors. Cohort members were all nominally healthy when sampled, although unrecorded immune exposures were likely present. The donor was CMV seropositive and was included in the group of 270 or so seropositive cohort members. A peripheral blood sample was provided by each donor, and peripheral blood mononuclear cells were used for TCR beta sequencing. Genomic DNA extraction from the blood cell samples was performed with the Qiagen DNeasy Blood Extraction Kit. Summary of the overall study and its limitations: Most CMV-associated TCR beta chains appeared to be HLA-restricted in a later analysis, and the HLA associations seemed to be driven largely by CMV exposure. A group of highly shared sequence variants was considered likely to be a technical artifact of the sequencing pipeline. V-gene and J-gene trimming of TCR beta chains was associated with a missense DCLRE1C variant in a later genetic analysis, and the association was replicated in an independent cohort. The authors suggested that the approach could potentially be extended to other disease states and immunological phenotypes. In the study, approximately 160 TCR beta chains were listed as associated with cytomegalovirus. In a later analysis, around 17,000 TCR beta sequences were associated with specific HLA alleles at a false discovery rate of 0.05. When HLA alleles, especially DR and DQ, strongly co-occurred, attributing TCR associations to individual alleles was difficult. Sequencing depth was assumed to be roughly uniform across donors in the presence/absence analyses, though that assumption may not hold. Linkage disequilibrium might explain the correlated functional status among segregating V segments, but an unknown experimental factor could not be ruled out. In an earlier analysis of some 500 of the donors, most TCR beta V segments were observed in productive rearrangements about 87% or about 30% of the time, broadly matching IMGT annotations. Because counts were too low, roughly 17 rarely observed V segments, including chromosome 9 orphons, were left out of the earlier analysis of roughly 600 of the donors. Three of the identified cytomegalovirus-associated TCR beta chains were confirmed in vitro to be specific for cytomegalovirus antigens. While some public TCRs were present in many individuals, most TCR sequences turned up only very rarely across donors. In a later analysis, HLA-associated TCR beta chains were found to be more clonally expanded and to have lower generation probabilities than equally common non-associated chains. According to a later analysis, parvovirus B19, influenza, CMV and Epstein-Barr virus appeared linked to several top co-occurrence clusters. According to a later genetic analysis, donors in an Asian-associated ancestry cluster had fewer N-insertions in productive TCRs than the roughly 700-donor mean. A later analysis found that TCR association rates varied across HLA loci, with DRB1 alleles showing the most associated TCRs and HLA-C alleles the fewest. A further reported finding was that TCR beta sequences accurately predicted the HLA-A and HLA-B alleles for most subjects in the first cohort. Immune exposure information for the cohort was limited to CMV serostatus. HLA typing was unavailable for some donors at each locus, so association tests used only the typed subset. Only TCR beta chains were sequenced in this cohort, and the absence of alpha or paired-chain data limited detectable features. The classifier was reported to diagnose cytomegalovirus status with high specificity and sensitivity in both the original cohort and the validation cohort.

Details on this clone: No antigen is known for it. Within one base of it there is no much larger clone, and no base qualities were kept.

Library creation used the immunoSEQ multiplex PCR assay. For the multiplex PCR, a mixture combining 60 forward primers for TCR Vbeta segments and 13 reverse primers for TCR Jbeta segments was used. Amplification of the CDR3 region of rearranged TCR beta genes was performed with a multiplex PCR assay on genomic DNA. The Illumina HiSeq System was used to sequence the amplified TCR beta libraries as 87-base-pair reads. From the authors' description of their analysis: In a later analysis, around 80 million unique TCR beta chains were counted across the 666 repertoires, and roughly 11 million of these chains were shared by at least two donors. A nearest-neighbor algorithm error-corrected the raw reads and collapsed the reads into unique sequences, merging closely related sequences to remove PCR and sequencing errors. To assign V, D and J gene segments, CDR3 sequences were aligned to IMGT reference sequences. For a sequence to be retained, a match of at least six nucleotides to both a V gene segment and a J gene segment was required. Rearrangements were classified as productive when the CDR3 lacked stop codons and remained in frame with V and J, and all other rearrangements were classified as non-productive. Following IMGT convention, CDR3 was defined as the stretch from the second conserved V-encoded cysteine up to the conserved J-encoded phenylalanine. The earlier analysis of 587 of the donors excluded sequences that lacked an unambiguous match to a single V gene segment. In an earlier analysis of about 590 of the donors, a V segment was called functional when productive rearrangements were above 56.7%, and segregating when the standard deviation between donors exceeded 5%. A statistical classification framework was built for diagnosing cytomegalovirus status from the catalog of TCR beta chain sequences. In a later analysis, V and J genes were assigned by comparing TCR nucleotide sequences against IMGT/GENE-DB human TR gene sequences. In a later analysis, CDR3 sequences and most-parsimonious VDJ recombination scenarios were assigned using the TCRdist pipeline. In a later analysis, every TCR beta chain was defined by the combination of its CDR3 amino acid sequence and its V-gene family, and reads without a unique V-gene family were dropped. As a way to deal with suspected cross-contamination and a sequencing artifact, a later analysis dropped roughly 600 nucleotide sequences that were highly shared and had low generation probability. For each public chain, a later analysis derived a clonal expansion index from normalized ranks of inferred template counts within each repertoire. Generation probabilities in a later analysis came from a VDJ recombination model fitted to out-of-frame rearrangements, and those results were checked against IGoR. In a later analysis, TCR-TCR, TCR-HLA and TCR-CMV co-occurrence was scored with hypergeometric tests, and a repertoire-size bias correction was applied to TCR pairs. A later analysis estimated false discovery rates by permuting HLA or CMV assignments 20 times. In a later analysis, co-occurring TCRs were grouped with DBSCAN, and TCRdist sequence similarity was added when clustering was performed within HLA-allele-positive subsets. Repertoires with fewer than 30,000 or more than 120,000 public chains were left out of co-occurrence clustering, as were five repertoires with anomalous nucleotide sharing. Entries here come from immuneACCESS through TCRdb and include only in-frame sequences with V and J called. Some clones fail to appear in such tables; in the studies checked, an unresolved V gene covers under half of the shortfall, and the cause of the remainder is unknown. Clone size and V and J calls were adopted from that table, with D and trimming inferred from the DNA. For this sample there are 130,000 to 150,000 clones; nearly 80% appear just once. The ten largest clonotypes hold approximately 2.9% of the sample.

This TCR derives from a middle-aged man in good health and CMV-seropositive. Sequenced input: PBMCs.

The DNA sequence is TGTGCCAGCAGTGAAAGGCTAGCGGGACCCACCGGGGAGCTGTTTTTT. It translates to CASSERLAGPTGELFF. This chain is built from TRBV2 and TRBJ2-2; the central 9 bases match TRBD2. CDR1 is given as SNHLY and CDR2 as FYNNEI, both from the germline V gene. From cysteine to phenylalanine, the CDR3 is 16 amino acids long. Here the CDR3 DNA is all that survives: 48 bases in frame from base 1. Relative to germline, V is missing 2 bases and J is missing 4 bases, with 5 bases of the junction outside any gene match.